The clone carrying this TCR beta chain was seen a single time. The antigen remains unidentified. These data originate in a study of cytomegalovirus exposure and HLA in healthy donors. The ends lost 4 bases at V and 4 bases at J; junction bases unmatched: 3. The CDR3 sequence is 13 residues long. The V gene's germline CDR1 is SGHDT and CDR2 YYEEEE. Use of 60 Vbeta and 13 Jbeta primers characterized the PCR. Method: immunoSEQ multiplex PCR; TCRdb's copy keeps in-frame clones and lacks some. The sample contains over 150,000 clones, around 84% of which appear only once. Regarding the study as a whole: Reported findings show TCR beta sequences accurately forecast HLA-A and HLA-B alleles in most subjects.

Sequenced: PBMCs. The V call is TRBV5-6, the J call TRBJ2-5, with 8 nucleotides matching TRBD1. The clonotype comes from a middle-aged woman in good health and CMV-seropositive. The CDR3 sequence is CASSLDRGETQYF. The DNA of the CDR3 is TGTGCCAGCAGCCTAGACAGGGGAGAGACCCAGTACTTC.